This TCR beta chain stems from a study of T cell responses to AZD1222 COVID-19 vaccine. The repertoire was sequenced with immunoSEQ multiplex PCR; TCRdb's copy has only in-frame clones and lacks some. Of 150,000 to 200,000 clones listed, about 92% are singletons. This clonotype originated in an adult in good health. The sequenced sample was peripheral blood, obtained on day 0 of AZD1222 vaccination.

The CDR3 is CASSRTSPDTQYF. The CDR3, as DNA: TGTGCCAGCAGCAGGACGTCCCCAGATACGCAGTATTTT. The rearrangement links TRBV28 to TRBJ2-3; no clear D gene. V lost 6 bases and J 4 bases, leaving 11 bases between the germline ends. Per the germline V gene, CDR1 is MDHEN and CDR2 is SYDVKM. This CDR3 comprises 13 residues.